These 18 T cell receptor beta chains share one sample of origin, sequenced in a study of cytomegalovirus exposure and HLA in healthy donors (dated 2017 in TCRdb). Library preparation employed the immunoSEQ multiplex PCR assay. For the multiplex PCR, a mixture combining 60 forward primers for TCR Vbeta segments and 13 reverse primers for TCR Jbeta segments was used. As stored in TCRdb, this immuneACCESS dataset retains in-frame rearrangements with V and J assigned. A fraction of the clones does not appear; measured against another copy, unresolved V genes explain less than half of the discrepancy, and the remainder lacks a known reason. In this sample the table shows 200,000 to 250,000 clones, roughly 83% of which occur a single time. The ten largest account for about 1.4% of the sample. Sequenced sample: PBMCs. The receptors stem from a girl aged 10 to 17 in good health and CMV-seronegative.

The rearrangement links TRBV7-2 to TRBJ2-1, with a weak D call TRBD2 (5 bases). V lost 5 bases and J lost 10, with 15 bases in between. Germline V gene sequence: CDR1 SGHTA, CDR2 FQGNSA. CDR3 length: 13 residues. As DNA, the CDR3 is TGTGCCAGCAGCGGCGTGTTATCGGGGGAGCAGTTCTTC. As protein: CASSGVLSGEQFF.

The V gene is TRBV18, the J gene TRBJ2-1; 9 bases line up with TRBD1. The germline V gene encodes CDR1 KGHSH and CDR2 LQKENI. After removal of 3 bases from V and 4 bases from J, the junction contained 4 bases not matched to a gene. This CDR3 is built from 15 residues. CDR3: CASSPDRGAYNEQFF. The CDR3 DNA is TGTGCCAGCTCACCTGACAGGGGGGCTTACAATGAGCAGTTCTTC.

The V and J genes are TRBV19 and TRBJ2-7, with 9 bases matching TRBD1. J gave up 2 bases and V 5 bases, and 19 bases lay outside the gene matches. The CDR3 has 19 residues. Germline CDR1 reads LNHDA; CDR2 reads SQIVND (reference sequence). The CDR3: CASSVLTTSTGGTPYEQYF. The CDR3, as DNA: TGTGCCAGTAGTGTACTTACAACTAGTACAGGGGGCACCCCCTACGAGCAGTACTTC.

The rearrangement links TRBV6-4 to TRBJ2-3; the D gene is possibly TRBD2 (6 bases). The CDR3 sequence is 15 residues long. Deletions cut 4 bases from V and 2 bases from J, with 13 bases between. Germline V gene sequence: CDR1 MRHNA, CDR2 SNTAGT. In DNA form, the CDR3 reads TGTGCCAGCAGTGCCCTGGGGGGTAACACAGATACGCAGTATTTT. This sequence encodes CASSALGGNTDTQYF.

V gene TRBV18 combines with J gene TRBJ2-3; possible D gene TRBD1, 6 bases. The germline gives CDR1 KGHSH, CDR2 LQKENI. V was cut by 3 bases and J by 3 bases, with 13 bases left in between. The CDR3 contains 15 residues. The CDR3 loop is CASSPVQGRTDTQYF. The CDR3 bases are TGTGCCAGCTCACCCGTACAGGGTAGGACAGATACGCAGTATTTT.

The rearrangement links TRBV4-3 to TRBJ1-1; maybe TRBD1 (6 bases). Germline V gives CDR1 LGHNA, CDR2 YSLEER. This CDR3 comprises 15 residues. V lost 0 bases to trimming and J lost 1 base, with 9 bases between them. CDR3 sequence (DNA): TGCGCCAGCAGCCAAGATGGGGGCGGGAACACTGAAGCTTTCTTT. This encodes CASSQDGGGNTEAFF.

The rearrangement links TRBV9 to TRBJ2-1; 7 nucleotides align to TRBD1. The CDR3 runs to 15 residues. Germline CDR1 reads SGDLS; CDR2 reads YYNGEE. With V trimmed by 1 base and J by 3 bases, 4 bases remained unmatched. CDR3 in amino acids: CASSVRPGGYNEQFF. DNA for the CDR3: TGTGCCAGCAGCGTAAGACCAGGGGGCTACAATGAGCAGTTCTTC.

This clone was seen a few times. V usage is TRBV30 and J usage is TRBJ2-3; D remains unclear. The CDR3 has 14 residues. Trimming pared 2 bases from V and 1 base from J, leaving 10 bases between. The germline V gene has CDR1 GTSNPN and CDR2 SVGIG (reference sequence). CDR3 in amino acids: CAWSLLGGTDTQYF. CDR3 nucleotides: TGTGCCTGGAGTCTGTTAGGAGGCACAGATACGCAGTATTTT.

The CDR3 nucleotides are TGTGCCAGCAGTTTCACGGAGGGCCTATACCCAGAAGCTTTCTTT. Translating it yields CASSFTEGLYPEAFF. V is TRBV6-6 and J is TRBJ1-1; D unclear. Germline CDR1 and CDR2: MNHNY and SVGAGI (reference sequence). V lost 4 bases to trimming and J lost 8 bases, with 20 bases between them. This CDR3 comprises 15 residues.

V usage is TRBV7-2 and J usage is TRBJ2-7, with D possibly being TRBD2 (6 bases). Trimming pared 4 bases from V and 7 bases from J, leaving 20 bases between. The CDR3 loop spans 15 amino acids. CDR1 and CDR2 from the germline V gene are SGHTA and FQGNSA. The DNA of the CDR3 is TGTGCCAGCAGCTCTAATAGCGGCCGCCGTGAGGAGCAGTACTTC. This sequence encodes CASSSNSGRREEQYF.

The chain joins TRBV30 to TRBJ2-3, with TRBD2 identical over 7 bases. With V trimmed by 4 bases and J by 2 bases, 6 bases remained unmatched. Per the germline V gene, CDR1 is GTSNPN and CDR2 is SVGIG (reference sequence). The CDR3 covers 14 residues. In DNA form, the CDR3 reads TGTGCCTGGAAACCTAGCGGTCACACAGATACGCAGTATTTT. This gives the protein CAWKPSGHTDTQYF.

The chain combines TRBV7-3 with TRBJ2-3; 11 bases agree with TRBD2. The CDR3 is 22 amino acids. Losses at the gene ends were 6 bases for V and 0 bases for J; bases not matched to a gene: 23. The V gene's germline CDR1 is SGHTA and CDR2 FQGTGA. The CDR3 nucleotides are TGTGCCAGCAGAGAACTCGGGGGTTTGGCTAGCGGGGGGTTTGCTAGCACAGATACGCAGTATTTT. Encoded protein: CASRELGGLASGGFASTDTQYF. The variable domain in full, completed from reference TRBV7-3 and TRBJ2-3, reads GAGVSQTPSNKVTEKGKYVELRCDPISGHTALYWYRQSLGQGPEFLIYFQGTGAADDSGLPNDRFFAVRPEGSVSTLKIQRTERGDSAVYLCASRELGGLASGGFASTDTQYFGPGTRLTVL.

The table lists this clone with a few counts. CDR3 protein: CASRISGGSYEQYF. The CDR3 coding sequence is TGTGCCAGCCGAATTAGCGGGGGGTCGTACGAGCAGTACTTC. The rearrangement links TRBV6-1 to TRBJ2-7, with TRBD2 matching 10 bases. The CDR3 runs to 14 residues. Germline V gene lookup returns CDR1 MNHNS and CDR2 SASEGT. The junction had 8 bases not matched to a gene; V was cut back by 8 bases and J by 4 bases.

This chain connects TRBV18 to TRBJ2-1; possibly TRBD2 for D (5 bases). Trimming stripped 3 bases from V and 0 bases from J, with 6 bases between. In germline, CDR1 is KGHSH, CDR2 LQKENI. This CDR3 spans 14 amino acids. The CDR3 nucleotides read TGTGCCAGCTCACCCCGGGACTCCTACAATGAGCAGTTCTTC. Residues: CASSPRDSYNEQFF. Full variable domain (rest looked up from reference TRBV18 and TRBJ2-1): NAGVMQNPRHLVRRRGQEARLRCSPMKGHSHVYWYRQLPEEGLKFMVYLQKENIIDESGMPKERFSAEFPKEGPSILRIQQVVRGDSAAYFCASSPRDSYNEQFFGPGTRLTVL.

The chain is built from TRBV5-1 and TRBJ1-1, with 7 bases identical to TRBD1. Germline V CDR1 and CDR2: SGHRS, YFSETQ. There are 14 residues in the CDR3. Trimming removed 5 bases from V and 0 bases from J; junction bases left unmatched: 4. This CDR3 reads CASSGQVLNTEAFF. The CDR3 region has the DNA TGCGCCAGCAGTGGACAGGTTCTGAACACTGAAGCTTTCTTT.

This chain uses TRBV19 with TRBJ2-1; a weak D match, TRBD1 (6 bases). The length of the CDR3 is 17 residues. From germline, CDR1 is LNHDA and CDR2 SQIVND (reference sequence). Trimming removed 2 bases from V and 5 bases from J, with 19 bases in between. CDR3: CASSISPRQGLHNEQFF. CDR3 DNA sequence: TGTGCCAGTAGTATATCCCCTCGTCAGGGGCTTCACAATGAGCAGTTCTTC.

V and J are TRBV30 and TRBJ2-2, with unresolved D. Trimming took 1 base from V and 4 from J, leaving 7 bases between them. CDR3 length equals 13 residues. The germline CDR1 and CDR2 sequences are GTSNPN and SVGIG (reference sequence). CDR3: CAWSGRPTGELFF. In DNA, the CDR3 is TGTGCCTGGAGTGGGCGGCCCACCGGGGAGCTGTTTTTT. The full variable domain, its missing parts supplied by reference TRBV30 and TRBJ2-2, is SQTIHQWPATLVQPVGSPLSLECTVEGTSNPNLYWYRQAAGRGLQLLFYSVGIGQISSEVPQNLSASRPQDRQFILSSKKLLLSDSGFYLCAWSGRPTGELFFGEGSRLTVL.

This chain uses TRBV5-4 with TRBJ2-7, with 9 positions matching TRBD1. Losses at the gene ends were 4 bases for V and 3 bases for J; bases not matched to a gene: 2. In germline, CDR1 is SGHNT, CDR2 YYREEE (reference sequence). CDR3 length: 13 residues. CDR3 in amino acids: CASSRTGVYEQYF. CDR3 coding DNA: TGTGCCAGCAGCAGGACAGGGGTCTACGAGCAGTACTTC. Supplemented by reference TRBV5-4 and TRBJ2-7, the full variable domain reads ETGVTQSPTHLIKTRGQQVTLRCSSQSGHNTVSWYQQALGQGPQFIFQYYREEENGRGNFPPRFSGLQFPNYSSELNVNALELDDSALYLCASSRTGVYEQYFGPGTRLTVT.